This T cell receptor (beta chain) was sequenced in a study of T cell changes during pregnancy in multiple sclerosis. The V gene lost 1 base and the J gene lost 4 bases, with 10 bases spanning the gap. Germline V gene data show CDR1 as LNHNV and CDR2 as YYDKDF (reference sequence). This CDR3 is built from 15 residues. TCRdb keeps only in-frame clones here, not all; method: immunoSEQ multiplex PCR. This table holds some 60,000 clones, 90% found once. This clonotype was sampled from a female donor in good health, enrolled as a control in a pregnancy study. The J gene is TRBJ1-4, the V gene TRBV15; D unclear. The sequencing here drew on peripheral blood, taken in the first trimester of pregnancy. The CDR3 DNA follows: TGTGCCACCAGCAGAGTACGGTCGGGTAATGAAAAACTGTTTTTT. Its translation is CATSRVRSGNEKLFF.